The 12 T cell receptor beta chains reported below all come from one sample, sequenced in a study of response to subunit inactivated influenza vaccine. Via MiXCR, TCRdb re-called the RT-PCR reads, giving one row per CDR3 protein. The sample yields over 400,000 distinct CDR3 sequences, 10% to 15% seen once. The material was PBMCs from blood, obtained 40 to 50 days after vaccination. These receptors were taken from a man aged 50 to 59 who received an inactivated influenza vaccine.

Here the CDR3 reads CASSLSSRERGGSDTQYF. The CDR3 DNA reads as TGCGCCAGCAGCTTGTCCTCGCGGGAGCGGGGGGGGTCAGATACGCAGTATTTT. V and J are TRBV5-1 and TRBJ2-3; 10 nucleotides line up with TRBD2. Germline V CDR1 and CDR2: SGHRS, YFSETQ. The CDR3 covers 18 residues. After removal of 1 base from V and 4 bases from J, the junction contained 12 bases not matched to a gene.

Many counts were recorded for this clonotype. The J gene is TRBJ2-1, the V gene TRBV4-1; D is ambiguous. V lost 0 bases and J 8 bases, leaving 14 bases between the germline ends. Germline V lookup: CDR1 MGHRA, CDR2 YSYEKL. CDR3 length equals 15 residues. The CDR3, as DNA: TGCGCCAGCAGCCAAGACGTACAGTATAAGGATGAGCAGTTCTTC. Translating it yields CASSQDVQYKDEQFF.

A few counts support this clonotype. The rearrangement uses TRBV30 and TRBJ1-2; TRBD1 is a possible D gene (6 bases). The CDR3 has 16 amino acids. Germline CDR1 and CDR2: GTSNPN and SVGIG (reference sequence). Between the trimmed V and J ends, which lost 0 bases and 2 bases, there was a span of 16 bases. This chain's CDR3 is CAWSVGRGQLNYGYTF. The CDR3, as DNA: TGTGCCTGGAGTGTTGGCAGAGGACAGCTCAACTATGGCTACACCTTC.

This clonotype was picked up a small number of times. For the CDR3, the DNA is TGTGCCAGCAGCTCGGGACAGGGGGCTGGAAACACCATATATTTT. It encodes CASSSGQGAGNTIYF. The gene calls are TRBV7-8 and TRBJ1-3; 11 bases map to TRBD1. The CDR3 sequence is 15 residues long. Per the germline V gene, CDR1 is SGHVS and CDR2 is FQNEAQ. Trimming removed 4 bases from V and 2 bases from J; junction bases left unmatched: 1.

The rearrangement joins TRBV7-6 to TRBJ2-2, with 14 bases that match TRBD2. V dropped 5 bases and J dropped 2; count of bases not matched to a gene: 10. From germline, CDR1 is SGHVS and CDR2 FNYEAQ. The CDR3 runs 19 residues. CDR3 in DNA: TGTGCCAGCAGCCAGCGACCGGGGACTAGCGGGGGTAACACCGGGGAGCTGTTTTTT. As protein: CASSQRPGTSGGNTGELFF.

The sample holds a few counts of this clonotype. The genes are TRBV20-1 and TRBJ2-2; 11 bases fit TRBD2. V trimming: 6 bases; J trimming: 0 bases; junction bases outside the gene matches: 12. Germline V gives CDR1 DFQATT, CDR2 SNEGSKA (reference sequence). CDR3 size: 18 residues. DNA for the CDR3: TGCAGTGCCAAACCGGGACTAGCGGATCCGGCGAACACCGGGGAGCTGTTTTTT. Amino acids: CSAKPGLADPANTGELFF.

This clonotype occurred a few times. This sequence joins TRBV7-9 and TRBJ2-1, with 7 bases fitting TRBD2. This CDR3 has 15 amino acids. V shed 4 bases and J 3 bases; nucleotides not matched to a gene: 6. In germline, CDR1 is SEHNR, CDR2 FQNEAQ (reference sequence). The CDR3 DNA reads TGTGCCAGCAGCTACCGGGACTATAGCTACAATGAGCAGTTCTTC. It translates to CASSYRDYSYNEQFF.

The rearrangement uses TRBV6-1 and TRBJ2-1; D gene ambiguous. The CDR3 consists of 16 residues. V gave up 7 bases and J gave up 4 bases, with 20 bases separating them. Per the germline V gene, CDR1 is MNHNS and CDR2 is SASEGT. In nucleotides, the CDR3 is TGTGCCAGCACTCCCCTTGGAACGCGGATTTACAATGAGCAGTTCTTC. Translation: CASTPLGTRIYNEQFF.

This clonotype was seen only a few times. The V gene is TRBV5-1, the J gene TRBJ2-1, with TRBD2 identical over 9 bases. V was pared by 7 bases and J by 7 bases, with 12 bases of the junction left unmatched. There are 15 residues in the CDR3. CDR1 and CDR2 from the germline V gene are SGHRS and YFSETQ. The CDR3 sequence: CASRPAGGPINEQFF. CDR3 sequence (DNA): TGCGCCAGCCGACCCGCGGGGGGGCCAATTAATGAGCAGTTCTTC.

There are a few counts of this clonotype. The chain combines TRBV2 with TRBJ2-7; the D gene is possibly TRBD1 (6 bases). Trimming stripped 6 bases from V and 3 bases from J, with 15 bases between. This CDR3 contains 14 residues. The germline CDR1 and CDR2 sequences are SNHLY and FYNNEI. CDR3 residues: CASSPITGFYEQYF. DNA of the CDR3: TGTGCCAGCAGCCCTATAACAGGGTTCTACGAGCAGTACTTC.

V is TRBV4-3 and J is TRBJ2-1; 8 nucleotides match TRBD2. Per germline, CDR1 LGHNA and CDR2 YSLEER. The CDR3 has 17 amino acids. Losses at the gene ends were 1 base for V and 3 bases for J; bases not matched to a gene: 8. CDR3 amino acids: CASSQGRSGRSYNEQFF. For the CDR3, the DNA is TGCGCCAGCAGCCAAGGGCGGAGCGGGAGAAGCTACAATGAGCAGTTCTTC.

This clonotype was seen a handful of times. The gene calls are TRBV7-6 and TRBJ2-7; no clear D. The CDR3 totals 15 residues. The germline CDR1 and CDR2 sequences are SGHVS and FNYEAQ. Trimming pared 1 base from V and 4 bases from J, leaving 14 bases between. CDR3 amino acids: CASSLGVGTHYEQYF. In nucleotides, the CDR3 is TGTGCCAGCAGCTTAGGGGTAGGCACCCATTACGAGCAGTACTTC.